This T cell receptor (beta chain) stems from a study of blood T cells in healthy people across ages. Germline values: CDR1 SGHDT, CDR2 YYEEEE. The ends lost 3 bases at V and 0 bases at J; junction bases unmatched: 7. The CDR3 is made up of 16 amino acids. A second PCR of 7 to 11 cycles used a sample-barcoded 5' primer and a J-beta primer mix. A minimum of 3 million CDR3-containing paired-end reads was obtained for each sample. Via MiXCR, TCRdb re-called the 5' RACE reads, giving one row per CDR3 protein. In the table there are around 1,000,000 distinct CDR3 sequences, approximately 25% of which are singletons. This clonotype was picked up a small number of times. These data are also associated with another study on T cells of mothers and their children. Per that paper: Slightly higher, non-significant overlap characterized related mother-child pairs relative to unrelated pairs.

V and J are TRBV5-6 and TRBJ2-3, with TRBD1 matching 7 bases. The sequenced sample consisted of blood. The TCR comes from a girl under 10 years old in good health. CDR3 sequence (DNA): TGTGCCAGCAGCTCGTCCGGGACAGCGAGCACAGATACGCAGTATTTT. It yields the protein CASSSSGTASTDTQYF.